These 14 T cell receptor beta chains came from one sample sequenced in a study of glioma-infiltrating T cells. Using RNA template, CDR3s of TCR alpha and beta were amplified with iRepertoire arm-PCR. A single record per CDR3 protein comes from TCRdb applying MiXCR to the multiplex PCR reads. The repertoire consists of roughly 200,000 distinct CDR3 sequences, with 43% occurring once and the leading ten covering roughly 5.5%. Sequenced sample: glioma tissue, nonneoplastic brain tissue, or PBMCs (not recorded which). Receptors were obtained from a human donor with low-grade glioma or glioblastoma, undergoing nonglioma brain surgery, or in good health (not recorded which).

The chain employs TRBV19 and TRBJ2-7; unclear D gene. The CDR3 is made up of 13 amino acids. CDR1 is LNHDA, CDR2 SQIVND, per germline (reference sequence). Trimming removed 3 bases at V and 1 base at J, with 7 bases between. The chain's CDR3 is CASSIGPSYEQYF. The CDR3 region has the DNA TGTGCCAGTAGTATCGGACCTTCCTACGAGCAGTACTTC.

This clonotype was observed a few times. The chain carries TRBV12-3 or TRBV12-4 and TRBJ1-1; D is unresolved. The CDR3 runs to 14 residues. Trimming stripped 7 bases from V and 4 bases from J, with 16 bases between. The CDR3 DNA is TGTGCCAGCAACACTCGGGAGGGCTTCACTGAAGCTTTCTTT. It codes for CASNTREGFTEAFF.

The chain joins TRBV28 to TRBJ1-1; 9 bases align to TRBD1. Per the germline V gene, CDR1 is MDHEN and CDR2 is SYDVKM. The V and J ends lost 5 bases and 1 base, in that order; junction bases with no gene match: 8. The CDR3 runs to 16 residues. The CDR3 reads CASSITTGGQNTEAFF. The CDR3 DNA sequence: TGTGCCAGCAGTATAACGACAGGGGGTCAGAACACTGAAGCTTTCTTT.

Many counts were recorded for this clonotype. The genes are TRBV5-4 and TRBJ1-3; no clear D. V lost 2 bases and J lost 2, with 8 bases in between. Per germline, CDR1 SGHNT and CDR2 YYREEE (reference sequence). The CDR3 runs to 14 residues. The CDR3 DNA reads TGTGCCAGCAGCTTTCGGGGTGCTGGAAACACCATATATTTT. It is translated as CASSFRGAGNTIYF.

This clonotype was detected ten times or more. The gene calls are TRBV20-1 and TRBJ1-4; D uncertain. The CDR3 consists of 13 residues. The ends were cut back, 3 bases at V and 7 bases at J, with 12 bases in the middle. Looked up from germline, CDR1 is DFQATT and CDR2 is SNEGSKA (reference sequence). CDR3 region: CSARREGTEKLFF. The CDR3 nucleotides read TGCAGTGCTAGGCGGGAGGGTACTGAAAAACTGTTTTTT.

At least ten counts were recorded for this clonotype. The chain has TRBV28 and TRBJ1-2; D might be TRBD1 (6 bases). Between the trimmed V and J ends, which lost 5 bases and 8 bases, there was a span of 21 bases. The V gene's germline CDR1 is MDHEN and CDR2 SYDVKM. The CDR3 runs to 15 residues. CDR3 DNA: TGTGCCAGCAGTAAAACGAACAGGGTCGTTTGGGGCTACACCTTC. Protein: CASSKTNRVVWGYTF.

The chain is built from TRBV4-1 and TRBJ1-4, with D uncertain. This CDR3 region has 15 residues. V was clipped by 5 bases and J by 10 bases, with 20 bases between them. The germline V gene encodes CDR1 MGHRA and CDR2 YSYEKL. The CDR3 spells CASSDQIGYPTKLFF. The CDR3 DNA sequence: TGCGCCAGCAGCGACCAGATTGGGTACCCGACAAAACTGTTTTTT.

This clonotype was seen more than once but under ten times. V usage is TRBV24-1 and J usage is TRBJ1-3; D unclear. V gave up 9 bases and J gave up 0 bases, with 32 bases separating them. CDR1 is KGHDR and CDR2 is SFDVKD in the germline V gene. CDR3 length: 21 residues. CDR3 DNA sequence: TGTGCCACCTCCCTCCCCTGGATCGGAGAATCGCCAACCAACTCTGGAAACACCATATATTTT. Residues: CATSLPWIGESPTNSGNTIYF.

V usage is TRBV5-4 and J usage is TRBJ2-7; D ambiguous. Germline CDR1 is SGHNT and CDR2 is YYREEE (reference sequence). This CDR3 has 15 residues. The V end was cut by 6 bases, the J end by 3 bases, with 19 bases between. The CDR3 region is CASMLPPRALYEQYF. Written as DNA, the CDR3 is TGTGCCAGCATGCTCCCGCCCCGGGCCCTCTACGAGCAGTACTTC.

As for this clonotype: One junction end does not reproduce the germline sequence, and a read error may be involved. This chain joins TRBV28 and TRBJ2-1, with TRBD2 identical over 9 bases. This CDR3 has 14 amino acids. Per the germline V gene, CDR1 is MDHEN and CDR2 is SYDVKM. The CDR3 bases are TGTGCCAGCAGTTTACTAGCGGGGCGTTTAGAGCAGTCCTTC. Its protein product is CASSLLAGRLEQSF. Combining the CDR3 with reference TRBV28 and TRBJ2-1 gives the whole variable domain DVKVTQSSRYLVKRTGEKVFLECVQDMDHENMFWYRQDPGLGLRLIYFSYDVKMKEKGDIPEGYSVSREKKERFSLILESASTNQTSMYLCASSLLAGRLEQSFGPGTRLTVL.

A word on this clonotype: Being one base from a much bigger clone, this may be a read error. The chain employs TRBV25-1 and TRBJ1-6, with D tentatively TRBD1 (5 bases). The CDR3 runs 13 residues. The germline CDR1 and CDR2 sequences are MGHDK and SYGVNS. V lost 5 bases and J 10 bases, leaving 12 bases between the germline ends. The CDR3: CASSQAGISPLHF. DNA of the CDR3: TGTGCCAGCAGTCAAGCAGGGATATCACCCCTCCACTTT.

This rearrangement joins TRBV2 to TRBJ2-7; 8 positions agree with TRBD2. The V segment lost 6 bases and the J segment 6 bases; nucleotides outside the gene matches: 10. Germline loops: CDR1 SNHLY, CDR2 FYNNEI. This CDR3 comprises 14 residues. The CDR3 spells CASRGQAGVPEQYF. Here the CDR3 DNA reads TGTGCCAGCAGAGGACAAGCGGGAGTACCCGAGCAGTACTTC. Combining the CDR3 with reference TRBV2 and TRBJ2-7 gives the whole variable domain EPEVTQTPSHQVTQMGQEVILRCVPISNHLYFYWYRQILGQKVEFLVSFYNNEISEKSEIFDDQFSVERPDGSNFTLKIRSTKLEDSAMYFCASRGQAGVPEQYFGPGTRLTVT.

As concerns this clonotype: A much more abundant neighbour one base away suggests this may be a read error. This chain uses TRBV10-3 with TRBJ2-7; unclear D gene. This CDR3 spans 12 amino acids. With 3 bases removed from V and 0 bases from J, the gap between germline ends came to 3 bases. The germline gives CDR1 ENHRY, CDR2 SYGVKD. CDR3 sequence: CAISESSYEQYF. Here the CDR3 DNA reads TGTGCCATCAGTGAAAGCTCCTACGAGCAGTACTTC.

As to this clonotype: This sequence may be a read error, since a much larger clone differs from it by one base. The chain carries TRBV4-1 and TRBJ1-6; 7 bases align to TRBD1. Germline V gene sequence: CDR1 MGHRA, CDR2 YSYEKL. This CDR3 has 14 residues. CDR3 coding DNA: TGCGCCAGCAGCCAAGTAGGGGGCGAATCACACCTCCACTTT. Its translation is CASSQVGGESHLHF.